This T cell receptor beta chain was documented in a study of cytomegalovirus exposure and HLA in healthy donors. Across the study: Early on, a data release was issued that held some 85 million unique TCRs from HLA-typed donors. Study-wide results and caveats: Earlier findings revealed that most TCR beta V segments proved productive either about 87% or about 30% of the time.

This clone was seen more than once but under ten times. The antigen is unknown. 60 Vbeta and 13 Jbeta primers were used in PCR. Assay: immunoSEQ multiplex PCR; the TCRdb copy retains only in-frame clones and omits some. The sample records some 60,000 clones, approximately 89% being singletons. The receptor was derived from a man aged 18 to 35 in good health and CMV-seronegative. The specimen sequenced was PBMCs.

The CDR3 spells CASGTGTEAFF. The CDR3 DNA reads as TGCGCCAGCGGGACAGGCACTGAAGCTTTCTTT. The genes are TRBV10-2 and TRBJ1-1; TRBD1 aligns across 8 bases. The CDR3 is 11 amino acids. CDR1 and CDR2 from the germline V gene are WSHSY and SAAADI. J lost 4 bases, V lost 8 bases, and 0 bases had no gene match.